This TCR beta chain was obtained from a study of memory CD4+ T cells and cytomegalovirus serostatus. In the study overall: Donors were healthy Belgian adults, some 10 CMV seropositive and under 30 seronegative.

On this clone: Its target is unknown.

Looked up from germline, CDR1 is KGHSH and CDR2 is LQKENI. Trimming removed 4 bases from V and 0 bases from J, with 9 bases in between. The CDR3 covers 15 residues. Study-wide points: Repertoires predicted CMV serostatus with median bootstrapped AUC of about 0.95.

The sort gate was single viable CD3+CD4+CD8-CD45RO+ cells for memory CD4+ T cells. Original data processing: Out-of-frame sequences were removed, leaving a few million distinct TCRbeta sequences. The protocol was immunoSEQ multiplex PCR, while the TCRdb copy is restricted to in-frame clones and leaves out a portion. V, J and clone size were drawn from that table, and D and trimming were deduced from the DNA. Found here are approximately 63,000 clones, over 70% of them singletons; the top ten hold 0.5% to 0.55%. This receptor was taken from an adult in good health and CMV-seronegative. Some clones in this sample may be carry-over from other donors' samples. The chain employs TRBV18 and TRBJ1-4; D uncertain. The sequenced sample consisted of memory CD4+ T cells from blood. The CDR3 loop is CASSLTSATNEKLFF. In nucleotides, the CDR3 is TGTGCCAGCTCACTGACATCGGCAACTAATGAAAAACTGTTTTTT.